These T cell receptor beta chains were read from a single sample in a study of blood T cell repertoires in COVID-19. The repertoire was sequenced with immunoSEQ multiplex PCR; TCRdb's copy has only in-frame clones and lacks some. The data hold 70,000 to 85,000 clones, with roughly 82% observed a single time. Specimen: peripheral blood. Receptors originate from a man aged 55 to 70 with acute or convalescent COVID-19. Each CDR3 is given with its conserved first and last residue. Clone size, where shown, is once, few, many, or a class for clones that have expanded.

CDR3 protein	CDR3 length	V gene	J gene	clone size
CASSKSFGRGDQPQHF	16	TRBV19	TRBJ1-5	NA
CASSFGRGEETQYF	14	TRBV5-1	TRBJ2-5	NA
CASSSGTGTYEQYF	14	TRBV5-6	TRBJ2-7	NA
CASSYVAEYGYTF	13	TRBV6-2/TRBV6-3	TRBJ1-2	NA
CASSRPGQREAFF	13	TRBV7-9	TRBJ1-1	NA
CASSLGLLLSDTQYF	15	TRBV5-1	TRBJ2-3	NA
CASSLTVSNQPQHF	14	TRBV28	TRBJ1-5	NA
CASNTPGSYEQYF	13	TRBV7-9	TRBJ2-7	NA
CASSLESPGGETQYF	15	TRBV7-2	TRBJ2-5	NA
CASQRGGANEQFF	13	TRBV4-1	TRBJ2-1	few
CSASLDADTQYF	12	TRBV20-1	TRBJ2-3	NA
CASSRGSSNQPQHF	14	TRBV19	TRBJ1-5	NA
CASSFPTVLSTDTQYF	16	TRBV5-4	TRBJ2-3	NA
CAISEGTGGTDTQYF	15	TRBV10-3	TRBJ2-3	NA
CASRRGTGDYEGYTF	15	TRBV7-9	TRBJ1-2	few
CASSLPGGEKLFF	13	TRBV19	TRBJ1-4	NA
CASSPPGQGEHGYTF	15	TRBV18	TRBJ1-2	medium-sized
CASSQREIGEQYF	13	TRBV4-2	TRBJ2-7	NA
CASSLRQLNEQFF	13	TRBV7-3	TRBJ2-1	NA
CASSTGVQPQHF	12	TRBV28	TRBJ1-5	NA
CASSPVPYQETQYF	14	TRBV2	TRBJ2-5	NA
CASRASGGFGELFF	14	TRBV6-5	TRBJ2-2	NA
CASGSLPTAGSQPQHF	16	TRBV12-5	TRBJ1-5	once
CASSYSPSSGNTIYF	15	TRBV6-5	TRBJ1-3	NA
CATSRELAGGGEQYF	15	TRBV15	TRBJ2-7	once
CASSLKGNRGTGELFF	16	TRBV5-1	TRBJ2-2	NA
CASSPTGWDEQYF	13	TRBV18	TRBJ2-7	few
CASSPHTSAGELFF	14	TRBV6-2/TRBV6-3	TRBJ2-2	once